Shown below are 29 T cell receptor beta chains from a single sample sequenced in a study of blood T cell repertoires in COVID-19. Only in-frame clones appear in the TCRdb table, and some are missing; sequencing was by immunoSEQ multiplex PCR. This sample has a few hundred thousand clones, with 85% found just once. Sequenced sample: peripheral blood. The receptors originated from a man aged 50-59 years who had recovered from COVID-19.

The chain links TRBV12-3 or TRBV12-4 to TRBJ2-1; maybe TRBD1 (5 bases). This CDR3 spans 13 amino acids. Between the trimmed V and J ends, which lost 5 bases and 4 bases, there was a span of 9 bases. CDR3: CASSRDSYNEQFF. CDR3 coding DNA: TGTGCCAGCAGTCGAGACAGTTACAATGAGCAGTTCTTC.

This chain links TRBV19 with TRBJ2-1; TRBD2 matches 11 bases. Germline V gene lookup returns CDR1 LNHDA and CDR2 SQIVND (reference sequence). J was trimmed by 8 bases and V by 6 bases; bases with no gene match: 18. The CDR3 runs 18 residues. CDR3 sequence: CASRMYGGSGRALDEQFF. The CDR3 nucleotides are TGTGCCAGTAGGATGTATGGAGGTAGCGGGAGGGCCCTCGATGAGCAGTTCTTC.

The DNA for the CDR3 is TGTGCCAGCAGTTCCCCGGGGACTGGAAACACCATATATTTT. Translation: CASSSPGTGNTIYF. The gene calls are TRBV28 and TRBJ1-3; unclear D gene. The CDR3 is 14 residues long. Trimming removed 4 bases from V and 2 bases from J, with 9 bases in between. Per germline, CDR1 MDHEN and CDR2 SYDVKM.

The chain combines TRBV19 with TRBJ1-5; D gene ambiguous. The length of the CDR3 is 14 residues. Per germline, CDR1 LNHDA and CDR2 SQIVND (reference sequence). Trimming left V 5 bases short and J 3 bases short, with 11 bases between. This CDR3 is CASSVWATNQPQHF. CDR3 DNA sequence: TGTGCCAGTAGTGTATGGGCAACCAATCAGCCCCAGCATTTT.

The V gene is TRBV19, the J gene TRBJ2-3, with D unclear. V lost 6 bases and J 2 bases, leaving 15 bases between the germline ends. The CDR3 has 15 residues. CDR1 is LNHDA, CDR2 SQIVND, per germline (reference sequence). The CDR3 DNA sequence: TGTGCCAGTAGGCTGTATGGCGGAGACACAGATACGCAGTATTTT. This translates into CASRLYGGDTDTQYF. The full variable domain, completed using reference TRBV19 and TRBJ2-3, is DGGITQSPKYLFRKEGQNVTLSCEQNLNHDAMYWYRQDPGQGLRLIYYSQIVNDFQKGDIAEGYSVSREKKESFPLTVTSAQKNPTAFYLCASRLYGGDTDTQYFGPGTRLTVL.

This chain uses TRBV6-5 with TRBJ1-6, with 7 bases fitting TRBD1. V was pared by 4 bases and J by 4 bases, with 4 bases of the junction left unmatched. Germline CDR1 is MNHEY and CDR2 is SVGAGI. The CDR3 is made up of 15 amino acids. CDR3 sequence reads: CASSSRQGYNSPLHF. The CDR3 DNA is TGTGCCAGCAGTTCCCGACAGGGATATAATTCACCCCTCCACTTT.

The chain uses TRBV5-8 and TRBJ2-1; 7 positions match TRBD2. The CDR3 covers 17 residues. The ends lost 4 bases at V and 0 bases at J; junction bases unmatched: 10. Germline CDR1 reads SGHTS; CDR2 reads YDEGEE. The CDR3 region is CASSPGSVAGSYNEQFF. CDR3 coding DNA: TGTGCCAGCAGCCCAGGGAGCGTAGCGGGCTCCTACAATGAGCAGTTCTTC.

For the CDR3, the DNA is TGCGCCAGCAGCCAAGATCCAGGGCTGAACACTGAAGCTTTCTTT. It yields the protein CASSQDPGLNTEAFF. The chain links TRBV4-1 to TRBJ1-1; TRBD1 might be the D (5 bases). The CDR3 has 15 amino acids. Germline CDR1 and CDR2: MGHRA and YSYEKL. The V gene lost 0 bases and the J gene lost 0 bases, with 8 bases spanning the gap.

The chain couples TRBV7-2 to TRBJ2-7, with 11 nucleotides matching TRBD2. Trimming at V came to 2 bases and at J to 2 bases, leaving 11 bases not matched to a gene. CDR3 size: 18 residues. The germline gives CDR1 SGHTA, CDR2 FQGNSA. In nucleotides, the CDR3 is TGTGCCAGCAGCTTATCAATCAAGACTAGCGGGGTCCCCTACGAGCAGTACTTC. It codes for CASSLSIKTSGVPYEQYF.

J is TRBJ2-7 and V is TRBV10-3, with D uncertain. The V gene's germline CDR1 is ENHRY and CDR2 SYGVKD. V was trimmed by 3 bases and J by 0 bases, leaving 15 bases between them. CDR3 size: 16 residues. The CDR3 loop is CAISDLSATSSYEQYF. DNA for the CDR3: TGTGCCATCAGTGATCTTTCAGCGACGAGCTCCTACGAGCAGTACTTC.

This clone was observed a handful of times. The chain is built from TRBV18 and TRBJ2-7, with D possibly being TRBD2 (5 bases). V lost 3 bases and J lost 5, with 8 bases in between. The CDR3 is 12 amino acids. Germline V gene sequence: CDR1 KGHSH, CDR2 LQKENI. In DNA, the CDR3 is TGTGCCAGCTCACCCCTCGGGGACGAGCAGTACTTC. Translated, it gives CASSPLGDEQYF.

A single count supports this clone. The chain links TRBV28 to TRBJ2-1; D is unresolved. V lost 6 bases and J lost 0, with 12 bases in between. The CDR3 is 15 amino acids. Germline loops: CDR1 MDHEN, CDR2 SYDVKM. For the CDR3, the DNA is TGTGCCAGCAGGCCCCGCTTGCGCTCCTACAATGAGCAGTTCTTC. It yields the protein CASRPRLRSYNEQFF.

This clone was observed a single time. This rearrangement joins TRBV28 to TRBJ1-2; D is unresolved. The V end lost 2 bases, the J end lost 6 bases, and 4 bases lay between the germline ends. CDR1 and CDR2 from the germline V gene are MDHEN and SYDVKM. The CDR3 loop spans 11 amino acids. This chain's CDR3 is CASSLTNGYTF. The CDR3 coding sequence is TGTGCCAGCAGTTTAACTAATGGCTACACCTTC.

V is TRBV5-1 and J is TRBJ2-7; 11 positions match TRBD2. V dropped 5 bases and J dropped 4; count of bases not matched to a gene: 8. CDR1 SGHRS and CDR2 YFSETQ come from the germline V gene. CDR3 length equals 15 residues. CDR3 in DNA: TGCGCCAGCAGGGTAGCGGGAGGGCCTGAGTACGAGCAGTACTTC. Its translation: CASRVAGGPEYEQYF.

The CDR3 region is CASSLIRSTNTGELFF. The CDR3 DNA reads TGTGCCAGCAGTTTAATTCGTAGTACGAACACCGGGGAGCTGTTTTTT. The J gene is TRBJ2-2, the V gene TRBV27; D ambiguous. CDR1 is MNHEY, CDR2 SMNVEV, per germline (reference sequence). The V and J ends lost 2 bases and 0 bases respectively, with 10 bases between them. The CDR3 runs to 16 residues.

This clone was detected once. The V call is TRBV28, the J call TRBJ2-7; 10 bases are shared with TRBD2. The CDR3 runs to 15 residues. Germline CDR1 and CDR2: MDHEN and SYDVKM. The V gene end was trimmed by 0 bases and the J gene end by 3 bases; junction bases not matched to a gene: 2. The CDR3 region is CASSLWSSGSYEQYF. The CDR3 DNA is TGTGCCAGCAGTTTATGGTCTAGCGGGAGCTACGAGCAGTACTTC.

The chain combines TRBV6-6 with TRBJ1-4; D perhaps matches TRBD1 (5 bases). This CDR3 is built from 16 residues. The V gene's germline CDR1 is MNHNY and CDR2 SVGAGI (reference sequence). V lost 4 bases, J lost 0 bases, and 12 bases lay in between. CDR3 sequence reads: CASSSPSTATNEKLFF. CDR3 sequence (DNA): TGTGCCAGCAGTTCACCATCGACAGCAACTAATGAAAAACTGTTTTTT.

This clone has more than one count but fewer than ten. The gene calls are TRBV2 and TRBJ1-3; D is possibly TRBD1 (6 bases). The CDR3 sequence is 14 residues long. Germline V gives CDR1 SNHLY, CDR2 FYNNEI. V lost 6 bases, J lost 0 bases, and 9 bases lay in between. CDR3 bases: TGTGCCAGCAGAGGACAGTCCTCTGGAAACACCATATATTTT. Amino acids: CASRGQSSGNTIYF.

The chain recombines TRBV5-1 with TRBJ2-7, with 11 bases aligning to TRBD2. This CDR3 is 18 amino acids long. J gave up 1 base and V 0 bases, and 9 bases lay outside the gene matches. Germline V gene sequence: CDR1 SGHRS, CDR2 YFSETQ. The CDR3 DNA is TGCGCCAGCAGCTTGGGGGTTACCGGGACTAGCGGTTCCTACGAGCAGTACTTC. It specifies CASSLGVTGTSGSYEQYF.

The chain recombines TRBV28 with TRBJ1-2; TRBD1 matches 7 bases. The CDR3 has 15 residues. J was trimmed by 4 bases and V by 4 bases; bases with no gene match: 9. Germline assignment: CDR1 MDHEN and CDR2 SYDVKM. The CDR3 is CASSSRRNRGYGYTF. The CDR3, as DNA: TGTGCCAGCAGTTCACGACGAAACAGGGGCTATGGCTACACCTTC.

In DNA, the CDR3 is TGTGCCACCAGTGATTTTTCCAGATACTCTGGAAACACCATATATTTT. Translation: CATSDFSRYSGNTIYF. The V gene is TRBV24-1, the J gene TRBJ1-3; D not resolved. Germline assignment: CDR1 KGHDR and CDR2 SFDVKD. V was clipped by 1 base and J by 0 bases, with 9 bases between them. The CDR3 is made up of 16 amino acids.

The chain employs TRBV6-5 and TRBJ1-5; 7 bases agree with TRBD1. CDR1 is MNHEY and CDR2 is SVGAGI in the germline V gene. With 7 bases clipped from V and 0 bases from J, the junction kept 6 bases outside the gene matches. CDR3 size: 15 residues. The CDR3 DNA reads TGTGCCAGCACCGGGACAGACTATAGCAATCAGCCCCAGCATTTT. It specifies CASTGTDYSNQPQHF.

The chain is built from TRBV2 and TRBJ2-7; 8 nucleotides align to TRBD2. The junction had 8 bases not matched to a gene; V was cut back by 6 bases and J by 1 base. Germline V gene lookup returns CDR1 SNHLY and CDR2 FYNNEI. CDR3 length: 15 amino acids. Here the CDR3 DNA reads TGTGCCAGCAGGCGAACTAGCGGAGGGTCCTACGAGCAGTACTTC. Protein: CASRRTSGGSYEQYF.

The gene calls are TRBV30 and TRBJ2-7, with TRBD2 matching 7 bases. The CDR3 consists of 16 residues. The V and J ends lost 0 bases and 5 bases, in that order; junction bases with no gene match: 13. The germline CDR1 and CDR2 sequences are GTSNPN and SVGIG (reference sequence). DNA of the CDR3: TGTGCCTGGAGTGTGGCTAGCGGAGGCAGGGTAGACGAGCAGTACTTC. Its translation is CAWSVASGGRVDEQYF.

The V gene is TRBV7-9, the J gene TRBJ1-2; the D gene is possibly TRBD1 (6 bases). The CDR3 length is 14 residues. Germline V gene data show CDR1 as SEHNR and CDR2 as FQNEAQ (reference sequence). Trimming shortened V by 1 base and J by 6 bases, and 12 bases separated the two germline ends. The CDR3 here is CASSLDSDRDGYTF. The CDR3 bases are TGTGCCAGCAGCTTAGACTCGGACAGAGATGGCTACACCTTC.

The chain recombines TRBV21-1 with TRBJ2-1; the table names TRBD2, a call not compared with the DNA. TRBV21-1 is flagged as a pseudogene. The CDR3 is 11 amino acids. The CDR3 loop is CASSQTSEQFF. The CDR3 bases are TGTGCCAGCAGCCAGACTAGTGAGCAGTTCTTC.

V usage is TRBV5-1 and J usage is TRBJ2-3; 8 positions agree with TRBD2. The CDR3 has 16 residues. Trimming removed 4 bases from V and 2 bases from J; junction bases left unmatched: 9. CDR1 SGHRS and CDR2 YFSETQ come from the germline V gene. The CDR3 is CASSRGTGGPTDTQYF. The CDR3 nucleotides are TGCGCCAGCAGCCGGGGAACGGGAGGGCCCACAGATACGCAGTATTTT.

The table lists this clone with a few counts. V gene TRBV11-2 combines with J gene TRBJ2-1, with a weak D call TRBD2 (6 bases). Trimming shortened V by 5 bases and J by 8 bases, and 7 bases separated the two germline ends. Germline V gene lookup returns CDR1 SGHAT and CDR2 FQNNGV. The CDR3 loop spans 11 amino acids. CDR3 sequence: CASSPSDEQFF. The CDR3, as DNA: TGTGCCAGCAGCCCTAGCGATGAGCAGTTCTTC.

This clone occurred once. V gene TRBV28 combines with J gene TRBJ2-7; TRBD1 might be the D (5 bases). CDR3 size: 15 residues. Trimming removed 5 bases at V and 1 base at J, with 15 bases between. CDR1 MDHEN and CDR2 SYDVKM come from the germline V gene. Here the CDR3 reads CASSAPTVISYEQYF. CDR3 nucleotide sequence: TGTGCCAGCAGTGCCCCGACAGTTATTTCCTACGAGCAGTACTTC.